The 8 T cell receptor beta chains given below trace back to one sample, sequenced in a study of blood T cell repertoires in COVID-19. This table comes from immunoSEQ multiplex PCR, and its TCRdb copy is limited to in-frame clones, with some not included. The sample shows fewer than 300,000 clones, approximately 86% of them seen only once. Sample: peripheral blood. The receptor source for this set is a young woman with acute or convalescent COVID-19.

The chain uses TRBV30 and TRBJ1-5; D may be TRBD1 (5 bases). The CDR3 covers 13 residues. Deletions cut 1 base from V and 6 bases from J, with 10 bases between. Germline V lookup: CDR1 GTSNPN, CDR2 SVGIG (reference sequence). CDR3 in amino acids: CAWSATQVQPQHF. The CDR3 DNA reads as TGTGCCTGGAGTGCAACACAGGTTCAGCCCCAGCATTTT.

This chain uses TRBV13 with TRBJ2-1; TRBD1 agrees at 7 bases. After removal of 0 bases from V and 4 bases from J, the junction contained 6 bases not matched to a gene. Germline V gene sequence: CDR1 PRHDT, CDR2 FYEKMQ (reference sequence). CDR3 length: 16 amino acids. In nucleotides, the CDR3 is TGTGCCAGCAGCTTAGGACTAAACAGGGGATACAATGAGCAGTTCTTC. This sequence encodes CASSLGLNRGYNEQFF.

The chain links TRBV9 to TRBJ1-6; tentative D call: TRBD1 (6 bases). Germline lookup yields CDR1 SGDLS and CDR2 YYNGEE. The CDR3 loop spans 17 amino acids. V shed 0 bases and J shed 7 bases, with 17 bases lying between them. Here the CDR3 reads CASSVAQQGYPNSPLHF. Written as DNA, the CDR3 is TGTGCCAGCAGCGTAGCTCAACAGGGATACCCAAATTCACCCCTCCACTTT.

The chain employs TRBV5-1 and TRBJ2-3; 8 bases line up with TRBD2. Germline CDR1 reads SGHRS; CDR2 reads YFSETQ. The V and J ends lost 4 bases and 2 bases, in that order; junction bases with no gene match: 6. The CDR3 is made up of 15 amino acids. The CDR3 spells CASSHSGDYTDTQYF. For the CDR3, the DNA is TGCGCCAGCAGCCATAGCGGGGACTACACAGATACGCAGTATTTT.

The chain couples TRBV2 to TRBJ1-2; unclear D gene. CDR3 length equals 15 residues. With 4 bases removed from V and 1 base from J, the gap between germline ends came to 13 bases. Germline CDR1 reads SNHLY; CDR2 reads FYNNEI. The CDR3 region is CASSGSDGINYGYTF. The CDR3 DNA reads as TGTGCCAGCAGTGGATCCGACGGGATTAACTATGGCTACACCTTC.

V usage is TRBV7-2 and J usage is TRBJ2-7, with 13 bases fitting TRBD2. This CDR3 contains 16 residues. CDR1 SGHTA and CDR2 FQGNSA come from the germline V gene. V was clipped by 5 bases and J by 4 bases; unmatched bases: 8. CDR3 in amino acids: CASSKGLAGVLYEQYF. Written as DNA, the CDR3 is TGTGCCAGCAGCAAAGGACTAGCGGGAGTATTGTACGAGCAGTACTTC.

This clone occurred a few times. The rearrangement uses TRBV3-1 (or the pseudogene TRBV3-2) and TRBJ1-1, with D maybe TRBD1 (6 bases). CDR1 is LGHDT, CDR2 YNNKEL, per germline (reference sequence). V was clipped by 0 bases and J by 1 base, with 9 bases between them. The CDR3 spans 15 residues. The CDR3 region is CASSQEGGPNTEAFF. DNA for the CDR3: TGTGCCAGCAGCCAAGAGGGGGGGCCGAACACTGAAGCTTTCTTT.

This clone appeared once. This sequence joins TRBV14 and TRBJ2-1; 14 nucleotides agree with TRBD2. CDR3 length: 17 amino acids. V lost 1 base, J lost 3 bases, and 2 bases stayed unmatched. The germline V gene has CDR1 SGHDN and CDR2 FVKESK. CDR3: CASSQGTSGRYYNEQFF. CDR3 nucleotide sequence: TGTGCCAGCAGCCAAGGGACTAGCGGGAGGTACTACAATGAGCAGTTCTTC.